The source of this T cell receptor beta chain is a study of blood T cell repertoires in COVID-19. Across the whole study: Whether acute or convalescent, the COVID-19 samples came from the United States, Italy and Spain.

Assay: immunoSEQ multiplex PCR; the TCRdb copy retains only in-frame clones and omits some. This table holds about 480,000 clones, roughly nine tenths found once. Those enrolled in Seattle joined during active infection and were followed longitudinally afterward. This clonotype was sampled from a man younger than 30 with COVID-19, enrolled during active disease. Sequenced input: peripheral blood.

The CDR3 nucleotides read TGTGCCAGCAGCTTAACAGGCAGCAATCAGCCCCAGCATTTT. It is translated as CASSLTGSNQPQHF. J is TRBJ1-5 and V is TRBV5-6; the D gene is possibly TRBD1 (5 bases). Trimming removed 2 bases at V and 1 base at J, with 7 bases between. Germline CDR1 and CDR2: SGHDT and YYEEEE. The CDR3 covers 14 residues.